This T cell receptor beta chain was captured in a study of response to subunit inactivated influenza vaccine. This clonotype showed up just a few times. Germline CDR1 LNHDA, CDR2 SQIVND (reference sequence). This CDR3 region has 14 residues. Trimming stripped 9 bases from V and 0 bases from J, with 12 bases between. A single record per CDR3 protein comes from TCRdb applying MiXCR to the RT-PCR reads. This sample has 250,000 to 350,000 distinct CDR3 sequences, with approximately 21% found just once. The chain uses TRBV19 and TRBJ1-3, with a possible D match to TRBD1 (5 bases). The source material was PBMCs from blood, sampled about 20 months after vaccination. This sequence was found in a man between 50 and 70 years old who received an inactivated influenza vaccine. For the CDR3, the DNA is TGTGCCAGCCGGGACCGAAACTCTGGAAACACCATATATTTT. This encodes CASRDRNSGNTIYF.